This T cell receptor beta chain was identified in a study of cytomegalovirus exposure and HLA in healthy donors. Study in general: Early released data had about 85 million unique TCRs, all coming from HLA-typed donors.

Study findings and constraints: Whilst most TCR sequences proved rare, a subset of public TCRs occurred across many donors. Association with HLA alleles at 0.05 false discovery rate was found for some 18,000 TCR beta sequences in a later analysis. Reportedly, diagnosis of cytomegalovirus status by the classifier showed high specificity and sensitivity.

Primers for the PCR totalled 60 Vbeta and 13 Jbeta. The assay was immunoSEQ multiplex PCR, and TCRdb's table has in-frame clones only and misses some. This repertoire includes around 100,000 clones. In regard to this clone: No antigen is known for it.

Input material: PBMCs. This TCR was recovered from a man aged 50 to 59 in good health and CMV-seronegative.

The CDR3 coding sequence is TGTGCCAGCAGCTTGGATTCGGACAGGGAGGTCAATGAGCAGTTCTTC. Translating it yields CASSLDSDREVNEQFF. V gene TRBV5-4 combines with J gene TRBJ2-1; TRBD1 matches at 8 bases. J gave up 6 bases and V 0 bases, and 8 bases lay outside the gene matches. Germline V gene lookup returns CDR1 SGHNT and CDR2 YYREEE (reference sequence). This CDR3 contains 16 residues.